The clone carrying this TCR beta chain turned up a few times. The ends were cut back, 4 bases at V and 4 bases at J, with 8 bases in the middle. CDR1 LNHDA and CDR2 SQIVND come from the germline V gene (reference sequence). This CDR3 region has 13 residues. The data originate from a study of patients and donors after allogeneic stem cell transplantation. MiXCR, run by TCRdb on the RT-PCR reads, gives a single entry per CDR3 protein. The sample records 900,000 to 1,000,000 distinct CDR3 sequences, about 20% being singletons. Sample: blood, either unsorted or a sorted T cell fraction (not recorded which). The V and J genes are TRBV19 and TRBJ1-5; D gene unclear. This clonotype was obtained from a human donor who was either an allogeneic HSCT recipient or a stem cell or donor lymphocyte infusion donor (not recorded which). It is not recorded whose cells these are; they may come from a transplant donor. The CDR3: CASSNSLNQPQHF. The CDR3 DNA reads TGTGCCAGTAGTAACAGCCTTAATCAGCCCCAGCATTTT.